These 25 T cell receptor beta chains came from one sample sequenced in a study of OX40 agonist ivuxolimab in advanced cancers. The table came from immunoSEQ multiplex PCR; TCRdb's copy has only in-frame clones and leaves some out. The sample carries over 30,000 clones, around four fifths recorded once. Sequenced material: CD4+ or CD8+ T cells sorted from blood, taken in a trial of the OX40 agonist ivuxolimab. These receptors all come from an adult with an advanced solid tumor such as melanoma, head and neck, liver or kidney cancer.

The chain links TRBV30 to TRBJ2-5; D perhaps matches TRBD2 (5 bases). Germline V gene data show CDR1 as GTSNPN and CDR2 as SVGIG (reference sequence). The CDR3 contains 13 residues. V dropped 0 bases and J dropped 0 bases, with 5 bases sitting between them. The CDR3 nucleotides are TGTGCCTGGAGTGTGAGGGACCAAGAGACCCAGTACTTC. Its translation: CAWSVRDQETQYF.

DNA of the CDR3: TGTGCCAGCAGTCTATCCGGGACTTCTCACTCCTACGAGCAGTACTTC. This encodes CASSLSGTSHSYEQYF. The rearrangement uses TRBV28 and TRBJ2-7, with D possibly being TRBD2 (6 bases). V shed 5 bases and J shed 0 bases, with 17 bases lying between them. CDR3 length: 16 amino acids. The germline V gene has CDR1 MDHEN and CDR2 SYDVKM.

The rearrangement joins TRBV29-1 to TRBJ2-5; maybe TRBD1 (6 bases). This CDR3 comprises 16 residues. Looked up from germline, CDR1 is SQVTM and CDR2 is ANQGSEA. Trimming took 0 bases from V and 1 from J, leaving 15 bases between them. CDR3 nucleotide sequence: TGCAGCGTTGAAGACTCGGGACAAGGGGGCCAAGAGACCCAGTACTTC. Translation gives CSVEDSGQGGQETQYF.

This clone was observed a single time. In DNA, the CDR3 is TGCAGCGTTGGGCTAGTTAACACTGAAGCTTTCTTT. Protein product: CSVGLVNTEAFF. The rearrangement uses TRBV29-1 and TRBJ1-1, with no clear D. CDR1 and CDR2 (germline): SQVTM, ANQGSEA. Trimming removed 4 bases at V and 2 bases at J, with 8 bases between. This CDR3 has 12 residues.

About this clone itself: Sequence at one end of the junction differs from germline and may be a read error. The V call is TRBV7-6, the J call TRBJ2-7; 9 bases map to TRBD1. CDR3 length: 12 residues. Looked up from germline, CDR1 is SGHVS and CDR2 is FNYEAQ. The CDR3 region has the DNA TGTGCCAGCAGCTTATCGGCATGGGACAGGGACTTC. Translating it yields CASSLSAWDRDF.

The chain joins TRBV27 to TRBJ2-3; no reliable D call. CDR1 MNHEY and CDR2 SMNVEV come from the germline V gene (reference sequence). The CDR3 covers 12 residues. Trimming removed 0 bases from V and 5 bases from J, with 3 bases in between. This CDR3 is CASSLSQDTQYF. The CDR3 region has the DNA TGTGCCAGCAGTTTATCCCAAGATACGCAGTATTTT.

For the CDR3, the DNA is TGTGCCAGCAGCCCTACCGGGTACCCCAGGCTCGAGCAGTACTTC. It translates to CASSPTGYPRLEQYF. The V call is TRBV5-6, the J call TRBJ2-7; no clear D gene. V dropped 4 bases and J dropped 6 bases, with 20 bases sitting between them. Germline CDR1 is SGHDT and CDR2 is YYEEEE. The CDR3 is 15 residues long.

The V call is TRBV25-1, the J call TRBJ2-7; 10 bases map to TRBD1. Germline-derived CDR1 and CDR2 are MGHDK and SYGVNS. CDR3 length equals 15 residues. J gave up 2 bases and V 6 bases, and 7 bases lay outside the gene matches. CDR3 nucleotide sequence: TGTGCCAGCAGCCACCCGGGACAGGGGACCTACGAGCAGTACTTC. Translated: CASSHPGQGTYEQYF.

The V call is TRBV5-1, the J call TRBJ2-1; possibly TRBD1 for D (6 bases). The germline V and J ends were trimmed by 3 bases and 4 bases, with 23 bases remaining between them. CDR1 and CDR2 from the germline V gene are SGHRS and YFSETQ. CDR3 length: 18 residues. The CDR3 bases are TGCGCCAGCAGCTCGCCGGTGGGGGCGGCGCGAATTTACAATGAGCAGTTCTTC. As protein: CASSSPVGAARIYNEQFF.

The gene calls are TRBV7-9 and TRBJ2-5; possibly TRBD2 for D (8 bases). The tail of the sequence fits TRBJ2-7 better, so the J call may be wrong. Per germline, CDR1 SEHNR and CDR2 FQNEAQ (reference sequence). This CDR3 comprises 17 residues. In DNA, the CDR3 is TGTGCCAGCAGCCCTAAGGGGGCGGGAGGTATCTCCTACGAGCAGTACTTC. Amino acids: CASSPKGAGGISYEQYF.

This chain uses TRBV14 with TRBJ2-7; possibly TRBD1 for D (6 bases). V dropped 4 bases and J dropped 3 bases, with 7 bases sitting between them. This CDR3 comprises 12 residues. CDR1 and CDR2 (germline): SGHDN, FVKESK. As DNA, the CDR3 is TGTGCCAGCAGCCTGGACAGCTACGAGCAGTACTTC. Translated, it gives CASSLDSYEQYF.

The V and J genes are TRBV7-3 and TRBJ1-2; 9 bases match TRBD1. With 5 bases clipped from V and 10 bases from J, the junction kept 11 bases outside the gene matches. The CDR3 is made up of 14 amino acids. Germline loops: CDR1 SGHTA, CDR2 FQGTGA. The CDR3 DNA sequence: TGTGCCAGCAGCCCGGGACAGGGACTCTTGTCCTACACCTTC. Translating gives CASSPGQGLLSYTF.

This clone was recorded once. The chain links TRBV9 to TRBJ2-7; D possibly matches TRBD1 or TRBD2 (5 bases each). Germline V gives CDR1 SGDLS, CDR2 YYNGEE. CDR3 size: 16 residues. Trimming left V 4 bases short and J 0 bases short, with 17 bases between. This chain's CDR3 is CASSIQRDANSYEQYF. CDR3 DNA: TGTGCCAGCAGCATACAACGGGACGCGAACTCCTACGAGCAGTACTTC.

Turning to this clone: Other DNA sequences of this sample code for an identical CDR3. V is TRBV27 and J is TRBJ2-1; D is perhaps TRBD2 (5 bases). Deletions cut 5 bases from V and 7 bases from J, with 15 bases between. The CDR3 totals 14 residues. The V gene's germline CDR1 is MNHEY and CDR2 SMNVEV (reference sequence). The CDR3 nucleotides read TGTGCCAGCAGTGTAGGACTGGCGAGGAATGAGCAGTTCTTC. Translated: CASSVGLARNEQFF.

V gene TRBV20-1 combines with J gene TRBJ2-7; tentatively, D is TRBD2 (6 bases). V was cut by 5 bases and J by 3 bases, with 8 bases left in between. Germline assignment: CDR1 DFQATT and CDR2 SNEGSKA (reference sequence). The CDR3 is 11 amino acids. CDR3 bases: TGCAGTGCTCCGACTAGCTACGAGCAGTACTTC. Its protein product is CSAPTSYEQYF.

The chain joins TRBV11-2 to TRBJ2-7; TRBD2 is a possible D gene (7 bases). Per germline, CDR1 SGHAT and CDR2 FQNNGV. Trimming shortened V by 2 bases and J by 3 bases, and 14 bases separated the two germline ends. The CDR3 has 15 amino acids. CDR3 bases: TGTGCCAGCAGCTTAAGTGGGGGGGCGAACTACGAGCAGTACTTC. Amino acid sequence: CASSLSGGANYEQYF.

A few counts support this clone. V usage is TRBV6-1 and J usage is TRBJ2-7; D remains unclear. V was trimmed by 2 bases and J by 4 bases, leaving 12 bases between them. The CDR3 is 14 residues long. In germline, CDR1 is MNHNS, CDR2 SASEGT. The CDR3 protein is CASSEMAENYEQYF. The CDR3 nucleotides are TGTGCCAGCAGTGAAATGGCGGAGAATTACGAGCAGTACTTC.

The chain links TRBV7-2 to TRBJ2-3; TRBD1 aligns across 9 bases. The trim removed 5 bases at V and 1 base at J, leaving 4 bases unmatched. This CDR3 has 15 residues. From germline, CDR1 is SGHTA and CDR2 FQGNSA. The CDR3 DNA reads as TGTGCCAGCAGCCGGACAGGGGATGGCACAGATACGCAGTATTTT. Its translation: CASSRTGDGTDTQYF.

This rearrangement joins TRBV28 to TRBJ2-1; 15 bases fit TRBD2. Germline assignment: CDR1 MDHEN and CDR2 SYDVKM. This CDR3 is 19 amino acids long. J lost 7 bases, V lost 4 bases, and 14 bases had no gene match. CDR3 loop: CASSYRTSGRAAVWNEQFF. In DNA form, the CDR3 reads TGTGCCAGCAGTTACCGGACTAGCGGGAGGGCCGCGGTGTGGAATGAGCAGTTCTTC.

A few counts support this clone. V and J are TRBV7-2 and TRBJ1-2; tentatively, D is TRBD1 (5 bases). Trimming took off 5 bases at V and 7 bases at J, with 14 bases between the two ends. The germline CDR1 and CDR2 sequences are SGHTA and FQGNSA. The CDR3 length is 13 residues. The chain's CDR3 is CASSPGGEGGYTF. DNA for the CDR3: TGTGCCAGCAGCCCCGGGGGAGAGGGTGGCTACACCTTC.

The chain is built from TRBV2 and TRBJ2-7; TRBD1 aligns across 8 bases. CDR1 and CDR2 from the germline V gene are SNHLY and FYNNEI. There are 17 residues in the CDR3. V lost 7 bases to trimming and J lost 0 bases; unmatched junction nucleotides: 14. This CDR3 reads CASTAPAGGPYSYEQYF. For the CDR3, the DNA is TGTGCCAGCACCGCTCCGGCAGGGGGCCCGTACTCCTACGAGCAGTACTTC.

This sequence joins TRBV27 and TRBJ1-3; D may be TRBD1 (6 bases). The CDR3 extends over 15 amino acids. Germline values: CDR1 MNHEY, CDR2 SMNVEV (reference sequence). The germline V and J ends were trimmed by 6 bases and 3 bases, with 15 bases remaining between them. CDR3 sequence: CASSEFIGGGNTIYF. CDR3 in DNA: TGTGCCAGCAGCGAGTTTATAGGGGGTGGAAACACCATATATTTT.

The chain joins TRBV5-4 to TRBJ2-3, with 9 bases aligning to TRBD2. The trim removed 0 bases at V and 1 base at J, leaving 6 bases unmatched. Germline V CDR1 and CDR2: SGHNT, YYREEE (reference sequence). This CDR3 is built from 17 residues. The CDR3 spells CASSLDLGGRGTDTQYF. The DNA for the CDR3 is TGTGCCAGCAGCTTGGATTTGGGCGGGAGGGGCACAGATACGCAGTATTTT.

The chain has TRBV5-3 and TRBJ1-2, with 7 bases fitting TRBD1. TRBV5-3 is an ORF, with its function uncertain. Germline trimming cut 0 bases from V and 3 bases from J; bases unmatched to any gene: 11. This CDR3 contains 17 residues. Here the CDR3 reads CARSLVWWRGRDYGYTF. The CDR3 DNA reads TGTGCCAGAAGCTTGGTGTGGTGGAGGGGGCGAGACTATGGCTACACCTTC.

V and J are TRBV6-6 and TRBJ2-3, with a tentative D call TRBD2 (6 bases). The V end was cut by 6 bases, the J end by 6 bases, with 19 bases between. Germline V gene sequence: CDR1 MNHNY, CDR2 SVGAGI (reference sequence). CDR3 length: 15 residues. CDR3 coding DNA: TGTGCCAGCAGCACCGGGACTTCCCCGGTGGATACGCAGTATTTT. Its translation is CASSTGTSPVDTQYF.